This paragraph reports one TCR beta chain. It was with 60 Vbeta and 13 Jbeta primers that the PCR ran. The protocol was immunoSEQ multiplex PCR, while the TCRdb copy is restricted to in-frame clones and leaves out a portion. The sample has around 240,000 clones, over 80% seen once. The data originate from a study of cytomegalovirus exposure and HLA in healthy donors. Germline CDR1 SGHVS, CDR2 FNYEAQ. V lost 2 bases to trimming and J lost 1 base; unmatched junction nucleotides: 4. The CDR3 covers 15 residues. The sample taken for sequencing was PBMCs. The chain is built from TRBV7-6 and TRBJ1-1; 7 bases are a match to TRBD1. This sequence originates from a middle-aged woman in good health and CMV-seropositive. CDR3 coding DNA: TGTGCCAGCAGCTTAATACAGGGGAAGAACACTGAAGCTTTCTTT. It specifies CASSLIQGKNTEAFF.